Detailed here is one TCR beta chain. Profiling relied on immunoSEQ multiplex PCR, and the TCRdb table lists in-frame clones only, not all of them. The table includes almost 100,000 clones, approximately 86% detected once. The sample is drawn from a study of blood T cell repertoires in COVID-19. For the study at large: Sites across the United States, Italy and Spain contributed samples from acute and convalescent COVID-19.

CDR3 length: 15 residues. With V trimmed by 5 bases and J by 2 bases, 9 bases remained unmatched. CDR1 SGHNT and CDR2 YENEEA come from the germline V gene. This sequence was found in a man in his forties or fifties with acute or convalescent COVID-19. The chain uses TRBV11-3 and TRBJ2-7; 7 bases align to TRBD2. Specimen: peripheral blood. Written as DNA, the CDR3 is TGTGCCAGCAGCGGAGGGACTACCAGCACCTACGAGCAGTACTTC. Its translation: CASSGGTTSTYEQYF.